A selection of T cell receptor beta chains follows, all from one sample in a study of blood T cell repertoires in COVID-19. The method was immunoSEQ multiplex PCR; TCRdb's version includes in-frame clones alone and lacks a portion of them. The sample includes approximately 170,000 clones, about 87% of them seen just once. The sequencing sample was made of peripheral blood. The receptors shown here come from a woman older than 75 with COVID-19, enrolled during active disease. Both conserved end residues are part of each CDR3. Each record gives: V gene, J gene, clone size, D gene, CDR3 DNA, CDR3 protein. A D gene is named only where the DNA matches it firmly. The size of a clone is reported for some rows only, either as once, few or many, or as a class for expanded clones.

v_call: TRBV3-1/TRBV3-2; j_call: TRBJ1-3; clone_size: -; d_call: TRBD1; cdr3_nt: TGTGCCAGCAGTCTCAAGGGACAGGGGGACACCATATATTTT; cdr3_aa: CASSLKGQGDTIYF
v_call: TRBV5-4; j_call: TRBJ2-2; clone_size: few; d_call: TRBD2; cdr3_nt: TGTGCCAGCAGCTTGAGCGGGAGAAGCACCGGGGAGCTGTTTTTT; cdr3_aa: CASSLSGRSTGELFF
v_call: TRBV28; j_call: TRBJ1-5; clone_size: -; d_call: TRBD1; cdr3_nt: TGTGCCAGCAGAACGGGACAGGGGAGTCAGCCCCAGCATTTT; cdr3_aa: CASRTGQGSQPQHF
v_call: TRBV7-2; j_call: TRBJ1-3; clone_size: once; d_call: -; cdr3_nt: TGTGCCAGCAACAGGGATTTTGGAAACACCATATATTTT; cdr3_aa: CASNRDFGNTIYF
v_call: TRBV19; j_call: TRBJ2-7; clone_size: -; d_call: TRBD1; cdr3_nt: TGTGCCAGTAGGGACAGGGATCTTAGCTCCTACGAGCAGTACTTC; cdr3_aa: CASRDRDLSSYEQYF
v_call: TRBV5-8; j_call: TRBJ1-2; clone_size: -; d_call: -; cdr3_nt: TGTGCCAGCAGCCAGGACAGAAACTATGGCTACACCTTC; cdr3_aa: CASSQDRNYGYTF
v_call: TRBV19; j_call: TRBJ1-5; clone_size: -; d_call: TRBD1; cdr3_nt: TGTGCCAGTAGTGGCCGCCGGACAGGGGGCTACCTTGGTCAGCCCCAGCATTTT; cdr3_aa: CASSGRRTGGYLGQPQHF
v_call: TRBV9; j_call: TRBJ2-1; clone_size: -; d_call: TRBD1; cdr3_nt: TGTGCCAGCAGCTCAGGGACAGGGTTTAGTGAGCAGTTCTTC; cdr3_aa: CASSSGTGFSEQFF
v_call: TRBV25-1; j_call: TRBJ2-7; clone_size: -; d_call: -; cdr3_nt: TGTGCCAGCAGCCGGGGGAGCTCCTACGAGCAGTACTTC; cdr3_aa: CASSRGSSYEQYF
v_call: TRBV4-3; j_call: TRBJ2-2; clone_size: once; d_call: -; cdr3_nt: TGCGCCAGCAGCCAAGATCCTACTGTGGGGGAGCTGTTTTTT; cdr3_aa: CASSQDPTVGELFF
v_call: TRBV11-2; j_call: TRBJ2-3; clone_size: -; d_call: -; cdr3_nt: TGTGCCAGCAGCTGGTCAGAAACAGATACGCAGTATTTT; cdr3_aa: CASSWSETDTQYF
v_call: TRBV19; j_call: TRBJ2-1; clone_size: -; d_call: -; cdr3_nt: TGTGCCAGTAGTATGTCAGGTCCGGTGAATGAGCAGTTCTTC; cdr3_aa: CASSMSGPVNEQFF
v_call: TRBV19; j_call: TRBJ1-2; clone_size: -; d_call: -; cdr3_nt: TGTGCCAGTAGAACCCGGGACTATGGCTACACCTTC; cdr3_aa: CASRTRDYGYTF
v_call: TRBV7-2; j_call: TRBJ2-7; clone_size: -; d_call: -; cdr3_nt: TGTGCCAGCAGCATGCAGGGCCCCTTCGGCGAGCAGTACTTC; cdr3_aa: CASSMQGPFGEQYF
v_call: TRBV9; j_call: TRBJ2-3; clone_size: -; d_call: TRBD1; cdr3_nt: TGTGCCAGCAGCGCCGGACAGGGACCAGATACGCAGTATTTT; cdr3_aa: CASSAGQGPDTQYF
v_call: TRBV4-2; j_call: TRBJ2-2; clone_size: -; d_call: TRBD1; cdr3_nt: TGTGCCAGCAGCCAAGCGACTCTGGGACAGGGGTCCACCGGGGAGCTGTTTTTT; cdr3_aa: CASSQATLGQGSTGELFF
v_call: TRBV6-6; j_call: TRBJ2-1; clone_size: -; d_call: -; cdr3_nt: TGTGCCAGCAGTTCCCCCTTATTCTTC; cdr3_aa: CASSSPLFF
v_call: TRBV7-9; j_call: TRBJ2-3; clone_size: -; d_call: TRBD1; cdr3_nt: TGTGCCAGCAGCCGCCCCGGGACAGCAGGGGCAGATACGCAGTATTTT; cdr3_aa: CASSRPGTAGADTQYF
v_call: TRBV2; j_call: TRBJ2-5; clone_size: -; d_call: TRBD1; cdr3_nt: TGTGCCAGCACCAGGGGGCAAGAGACCCAGTACTTC; cdr3_aa: CASTRGQETQYF
v_call: TRBV7-8; j_call: TRBJ1-5; clone_size: many; d_call: TRBD1; cdr3_nt: TGTGCCAGCAGCGAGGACAGGGGCAATCAGCCCCAGCATTTT; cdr3_aa: CASSEDRGNQPQHF
v_call: TRBV11-2; j_call: TRBJ1-6; clone_size: -; d_call: TRBD1; cdr3_nt: TGTGCCAGCAGCTTAGTAATAGGACAGGGAGGCTCACCCCTCCACTTT; cdr3_aa: CASSLVIGQGGSPLHF
v_call: TRBV18; j_call: TRBJ1-5; clone_size: -; d_call: TRBD1; cdr3_nt: TGTGCCAGCTCACTTGGGACAGGGGACAATCAGCCCCAGCATTTT; cdr3_aa: CASSLGTGDNQPQHF
v_call: TRBV19; j_call: TRBJ1-5; clone_size: -; d_call: -; cdr3_nt: TGTGCCAGTAGTGCAGGGGCCGCCAGCAATCAGCCCCAGCATTTT; cdr3_aa: CASSAGAASNQPQHF
v_call: TRBV9; j_call: TRBJ2-7; clone_size: -; d_call: TRBD2; cdr3_nt: TGTGCCAGCAGCGTAGGATCTAGCGGGAATTCCGAGCAGTACTTC; cdr3_aa: CASSVGSSGNSEQYF
v_call: TRBV18; j_call: TRBJ2-1; clone_size: few; d_call: -; cdr3_nt: TGTGCCAGCTCACCCCAAACTCATAATGAGCAGTTCTTC; cdr3_aa: CASSPQTHNEQFF
v_call: TRBV6-2/TRBV6-3; j_call: TRBJ1-1; clone_size: -; d_call: -; cdr3_nt: TGTGCCAGCAGTTGGAGGGGGGGCGCCGCTTGGGACACTGAAGCTTTCTTT; cdr3_aa: CASSWRGGAAWDTEAFF
v_call: TRBV3-1/TRBV3-2; j_call: TRBJ1-4; clone_size: -; d_call: -; cdr3_nt: TGTGCCAGCAGCCAAACACAGGGAATAAATGAAAAACTGTTTTTT; cdr3_aa: CASSQTQGINEKLFF
v_call: TRBV4-1; j_call: TRBJ2-7; clone_size: -; d_call: -; cdr3_nt: TGCGCCAGCAGCCAAGATGCAGGGATTACCTACGAGCAGTACTTC; cdr3_aa: CASSQDAGITYEQYF
v_call: TRBV5-6; j_call: TRBJ2-2; clone_size: -; d_call: TRBD1; cdr3_nt: TGTGCCAGCAGCTTACAGGGGGCTGGGACCGGGGAGCTGTTTTTT; cdr3_aa: CASSLQGAGTGELFF
v_call: TRBV23-1; j_call: TRBJ1-2; clone_size: -; d_call: -; cdr3_nt: TGCGCCAGCAGTCCAGGACAGCTTAACTATGGCTACACCTTC; cdr3_aa: CASSPGQLNYGYTF
v_call: TRBV6-2/TRBV6-3; j_call: TRBJ2-1; clone_size: -; d_call: -; cdr3_nt: TGTGCCAGCAGTTACAGCGCCCTGAGTGGTGTTGAGCAGTTCTTC; cdr3_aa: CASSYSALSGVEQFF
v_call: TRBV18; j_call: TRBJ2-3; clone_size: -; d_call: TRBD2; cdr3_nt: TGTGCCAGCTCACCATATCAGCGGGAGTCGGGCACGAATACGCAGTATTTT; cdr3_aa: CASSPYQRESGTNTQYF
v_call: TRBV7-8; j_call: TRBJ2-3; clone_size: -; d_call: TRBD2; cdr3_nt: TGTGCCAGCAGACCTCAACTAGCGGGAGTGGATACGCAGTATTTT; cdr3_aa: CASRPQLAGVDTQYF
v_call: TRBV15; j_call: TRBJ2-5; clone_size: -; d_call: -; cdr3_nt: TGTGCCACCAGCAGAGGACATCAAGAGACCCAGTACTTC; cdr3_aa: CATSRGHQETQYF
v_call: TRBV5-1; j_call: TRBJ1-1; clone_size: -; d_call: -; cdr3_nt: TGCGCCAGCAGCTTGCCCGGACAGTCTGAAGCTTTCTTT; cdr3_aa: CASSLPGQSEAFF
v_call: TRBV18; j_call: TRBJ2-1; clone_size: -; d_call: TRBD2; cdr3_nt: TGTGCCAGCTCACCAAGCGGGAGTCGGAATGAGCAGTTCTTC; cdr3_aa: CASSPSGSRNEQFF
v_call: TRBV7-2; j_call: TRBJ2-7; clone_size: -; d_call: -; cdr3_nt: TGTGCCAGCAGCTTAGGCCAACTTCTCGAGCAGTACTTC; cdr3_aa: CASSLGQLLEQYF
v_call: TRBV18; j_call: TRBJ1-1; clone_size: -; d_call: TRBD1; cdr3_nt: TGTGCCAGCTCACGAACAGGGGGCGACGGAGCTTTCTTT; cdr3_aa: CASSRTGGDGAFF
v_call: TRBV7-2; j_call: TRBJ1-1; clone_size: -; d_call: -; cdr3_nt: TGTGCCAGCAGCCATACCTACGATGAAGCTTTCTTT; cdr3_aa: CASSHTYDEAFF
v_call: TRBV7-8; j_call: TRBJ1-5; clone_size: -; d_call: -; cdr3_nt: TGTGCCAGCAGCTTGGACAGTAATCAGCCCCAGCATTTT; cdr3_aa: CASSLDSNQPQHF
v_call: TRBV7-2; j_call: TRBJ2-7; clone_size: -; d_call: -; cdr3_nt: TGTGCCAGCAGCGTAGTCGAGGGCGGCCAAACCTACGAGCAGTACTTC; cdr3_aa: CASSVVEGGQTYEQYF
v_call: TRBV28; j_call: TRBJ1-5; clone_size: -; d_call: TRBD1; cdr3_nt: TGTGCCAGCAGTTCCCGGGACAGGGGGGCTAATCAGCCCCAGCATTTT; cdr3_aa: CASSSRDRGANQPQHF
v_call: TRBV29-1; j_call: TRBJ1-2; clone_size: -; d_call: -; cdr3_nt: TGCAGCGTTGAGGGCTCTAACTATGGCTACACCTTC; cdr3_aa: CSVEGSNYGYTF
v_call: TRBV9; j_call: TRBJ2-7; clone_size: -; d_call: TRBD2; cdr3_nt: TGTGCCAGCAGCGTACTAGCGGGAGTTTCTGAAGAGCAGTACTTC; cdr3_aa: CASSVLAGVSEEQYF
v_call: TRBV28; j_call: TRBJ1-2; clone_size: -; d_call: -; cdr3_nt: TGTGCCAGCAGGCGGAGGGGGGGCGCGTATGGCTACACCTTC; cdr3_aa: CASRRRGGAYGYTF
v_call: TRBV14; j_call: TRBJ2-7; clone_size: -; d_call: -; cdr3_nt: TGTGCCAGCAGCCACGGTTCCTTCTACGAGCAGTACTTC; cdr3_aa: CASSHGSFYEQYF
v_call: TRBV6-2/TRBV6-3; j_call: TRBJ2-1; clone_size: -; d_call: TRBD2; cdr3_nt: TGTGCCAGCAGTGGCGGCAGCGGGGGGACCTACAATGAGCAGTTCTTC; cdr3_aa: CASSGGSGGTYNEQFF
v_call: TRBV2; j_call: TRBJ2-6; clone_size: -; d_call: TRBD1; cdr3_nt: TGTGCCAGCACTCCCACAGGGGGACGAAAATCTGGGGCCAACGTCCTGACTTTC; cdr3_aa: CASTPTGGRKSGANVLTF
v_call: TRBV5-5; j_call: TRBJ1-1; clone_size: -; d_call: TRBD1; cdr3_nt: TGTGCCAGCAGCGAAAGGGGGCTAACTGAAGCTTTCTTT; cdr3_aa: CASSERGLTEAFF
v_call: TRBV7-3; j_call: TRBJ2-1; clone_size: -; d_call: TRBD2; cdr3_nt: TGTGCCAGCAGTCAAACCGGGACTAGCTCCGTGGTTGAGCAGTTCTTC; cdr3_aa: CASSQTGTSSVVEQFF
v_call: TRBV3-1/TRBV3-2; j_call: TRBJ2-3; clone_size: -; d_call: TRBD2; cdr3_nt: TGTGCCAGCAGCCCAGGGACTAGCGTCACAGATACGCAGTATTTT; cdr3_aa: CASSPGTSVTDTQYF
v_call: TRBV5-4; j_call: TRBJ2-1; clone_size: -; d_call: -; cdr3_nt: TGTGCCAGCAATCGGGGGAGTTCATACAATGAGCAGTTCTTC; cdr3_aa: CASNRGSSYNEQFF